Listed below are T cell receptor beta chains from one sample, sequenced in a study of blood T cells in healthy people across ages. TCRdb independently ran MiXCR on the 5' RACE reads; one entry per CDR3 protein. This table has over a million distinct CDR3 sequences, roughly 60% appearing once. The material sequenced was blood. The receptors here all came from a man younger than 30 in good health. The CDR3 runs from the conserved cysteine through the conserved F or W. The order of the fields is CDR3 DNA, CDR3 protein, V gene, clone size, J gene, D gene. The D gene is left open where the match is weak. The size field is filled for only some rows; it gives once, few, many or a size class.

CDR3nt: TGCAGTGCTAGACAGGAGGATGGCTACACCTTC
CDR3aa: CSARQEDGYTF
v_gene: TRBV20-1
abundance: NA
j_gene: TRBJ1-2
d_gene: NA

CDR3nt: TGCGCCAGCAGCTTGGGAGGGGACAGTAACACCTTC
CDR3aa: CASSLGGDSNTF
v_gene: TRBV5-1
abundance: NA
j_gene: TRBJ1-2
d_gene: TRBD1

CDR3nt: TGTGCCAGCAGTGAAAGACAGTATAATTCACCCCTCCACTTT
CDR3aa: CASSERQYNSPLHF
v_gene: TRBV6-1
abundance: few
j_gene: TRBJ1-6
d_gene: NA

CDR3nt: TGTGCCAGCAGTGAAGCGTCGTCTAGCGGGGGCCCAAGGGATGAGCAGTACTTC
CDR3aa: CASSEASSSGGPRDEQYF
v_gene: TRBV2
abundance: NA
j_gene: TRBJ2-5
d_gene: TRBD2

CDR3nt: TGTGCCAGTAGGAGCCCGGGACATTCCGCTTTCTTT
CDR3aa: CASRSPGHSAFF
v_gene: TRBV19
abundance: once
j_gene: TRBJ1-1
d_gene: NA

CDR3nt: TGTGCCAGCAGCCAAGGGATGCGGGGGTCCTACAATGAGCAGTTCTTC
CDR3aa: CASSQGMRGSYNEQFF
v_gene: TRBV3-1
abundance: NA
j_gene: TRBJ2-1
d_gene: TRBD2

CDR3nt: TGTGCCAGCAGCCCAACCTCTTGGGATACGCAGTATTTT
CDR3aa: CASSPTSWDTQYF
v_gene: TRBV11-3
abundance: NA
j_gene: TRBJ2-3
d_gene: NA

CDR3nt: TGTGCCAGCAGCTTAGATGCGGACATTTACTACGAGCAGTACTTC
CDR3aa: CASSLDADIYYEQYF
v_gene: TRBV11-2
abundance: NA
j_gene: TRBJ2-7
d_gene: NA

CDR3nt: TGTGCCAGCAGTTCCCAGGGGGCTCGTTCCGGGGAGCTGTTTTTT
CDR3aa: CASSSQGARSGELFF
v_gene: TRBV27
abundance: NA
j_gene: TRBJ2-2
d_gene: TRBD1

CDR3nt: TGTGCCAGCAGCCAAGTTGTCATCGGGACTAGCGGCACAGATACGCAGTATTTT
CDR3aa: CASSQVVIGTSGTDTQYF
v_gene: TRBV3-1
abundance: few
j_gene: TRBJ2-3
d_gene: TRBD2

CDR3nt: TGTGCCAGCAGTGAAACATCAGGCCCCTATGGCTACACCTTC
CDR3aa: CASSETSGPYGYTF
v_gene: TRBV25-1
abundance: NA
j_gene: TRBJ1-2
d_gene: NA

CDR3nt: TGTGCCATCAGTGAGTCGAGGGCAACAGATACGCAGTATTTT
CDR3aa: CAISESRATDTQYF
v_gene: TRBV10-3
abundance: NA
j_gene: TRBJ2-3
d_gene: NA

CDR3nt: TGTGCCAGCAGTGAACCCCGGGACAGGGCGCCCCGTGAACAAGAGACCCAGTACTTC
CDR3aa: CASSEPRDRAPREQETQYF
v_gene: TRBV2
abundance: NA
j_gene: TRBJ2-5
d_gene: TRBD1

CDR3nt: TGCAGCGCCCCGATGGGCGATACGCAGTATTTT
CDR3aa: CSAPMGDTQYF
v_gene: TRBV29-1
abundance: few
j_gene: TRBJ2-3
d_gene: NA

CDR3nt: TGTGCCAGCAGTTCCCTCGCCGGTTTGGCCTCTGGGGCCAACGTCCTGACTTTC
CDR3aa: CASSSLAGLASGANVLTF
v_gene: TRBV28
abundance: NA
j_gene: TRBJ2-6
d_gene: NA

CDR3nt: TGCGTCAGCAGCGAAGCCACAGGGGAGCAGTTCTTC
CDR3aa: CVSSEATGEQFF
v_gene: TRBV4-3
abundance: NA
j_gene: TRBJ2-1
d_gene: NA

CDR3nt: TGTGCCAGCAGCCAGATTCCGGGGCTAGCGGGAGGCTACGAGCAGTACTTC
CDR3aa: CASSQIPGLAGGYEQYF
v_gene: TRBV3-1
abundance: NA
j_gene: TRBJ2-7
d_gene: TRBD2

CDR3nt: TGCGCCAGCAGCCAAGTGCAGGAGGGCCCCACCGGGGAGCTGTTTTTT
CDR3aa: CASSQVQEGPTGELFF
v_gene: TRBV4-1
abundance: NA
j_gene: TRBJ2-2
d_gene: NA

CDR3nt: TGTGCCAGCAGTCCCATAACTAGCGCACTGACAGATACGCAGTATTTT
CDR3aa: CASSPITSALTDTQYF
v_gene: TRBV27
abundance: few
j_gene: TRBJ2-3
d_gene: TRBD2

CDR3nt: TGCAGTGCTAGTTTAGGGGGAGGCACAGATACGCAGTATTTT
CDR3aa: CSASLGGGTDTQYF
v_gene: TRBV20-1
abundance: few
j_gene: TRBJ2-3
d_gene: NA

CDR3nt: TGTGCCAGCAGCTATGGGACTAGCGGGGACACAGATACGCAGTATTTT
CDR3aa: CASSYGTSGDTDTQYF
v_gene: TRBV5-8
abundance: NA
j_gene: TRBJ2-3
d_gene: TRBD2

CDR3nt: TGTGCCAGCAGCCGCGGGAAGACAGATACGCAGTATTTT
CDR3aa: CASSRGKTDTQYF
v_gene: TRBV7-9
abundance: NA
j_gene: TRBJ2-3
d_gene: NA

CDR3nt: TGCGCCAGCAGCCATGCGACGGGGGGCGCGATTGGCTACACCTTC
CDR3aa: CASSHATGGAIGYTF
v_gene: TRBV4-1
abundance: few
j_gene: TRBJ1-2
d_gene: NA

CDR3nt: TGTGCCAGCAGTGCGCGGGGACAGGCGGGGACCGGGGAGCTGTTTTTT
CDR3aa: CASSARGQAGTGELFF
v_gene: TRBV2
abundance: NA
j_gene: TRBJ2-2
d_gene: TRBD1

CDR3nt: TGTGCCAGCAGTCCCTATCCCGGAGGCAATCAGCCCCAGCATTTT
CDR3aa: CASSPYPGGNQPQHF
v_gene: TRBV27
abundance: once
j_gene: TRBJ1-5
d_gene: NA

CDR3nt: TGCAGTGCTCCCGGACAGGATAAAGAGACCCAGTACTTC
CDR3aa: CSAPGQDKETQYF
v_gene: TRBV20-1
abundance: NA
j_gene: TRBJ2-5
d_gene: TRBD1

CDR3nt: TGCAGCGTGCGTTGGAGGCCGACTAATGAAAAACTGTTTTTT
CDR3aa: CSVRWRPTNEKLFF
v_gene: TRBV29-1
abundance: NA
j_gene: TRBJ1-4
d_gene: NA

CDR3nt: TGTGCCAGCAAGGTTCTAGCGGGGAAGGATGAGCAGTTCTTC
CDR3aa: CASKVLAGKDEQFF
v_gene: TRBV2
abundance: NA
j_gene: TRBJ2-1
d_gene: TRBD2

CDR3nt: TGCAGTGCTAGAGATTTCAGACTAGCGGGAGGCCCAGATACGCAGTATTTT
CDR3aa: CSARDFRLAGGPDTQYF
v_gene: TRBV20-1
abundance: NA
j_gene: TRBJ2-3
d_gene: TRBD2

CDR3nt: TGTGCCAGCAGTCTTTCCTCCGGGGGGCCTAGCACAGATACGCAGTATTTT
CDR3aa: CASSLSSGGPSTDTQYF
v_gene: TRBV6-1
abundance: once
j_gene: TRBJ2-3
d_gene: NA

CDR3nt: TGTGCCATCAGCCCCTCGCCGGGACATCAGCCCCAGCATTTT
CDR3aa: CAISPSPGHQPQHF
v_gene: TRBV10-3
abundance: NA
j_gene: TRBJ1-5
d_gene: NA

CDR3nt: TGTGCCAGCTCACCAGTTGGGAGTGGCTACACCTTC
CDR3aa: CASSPVGSGYTF
v_gene: TRBV18
abundance: NA
j_gene: TRBJ1-2
d_gene: NA

CDR3nt: TGTGCCAGCAGCCAAGGGCAACCTGGGGGCTACACCTTC
CDR3aa: CASSQGQPGGYTF
v_gene: TRBV3-1
abundance: NA
j_gene: TRBJ1-2
d_gene: NA

CDR3nt: TGTGCCAGCAGCTTATCGGGAGCCTCTGGGGCCAACGTCCTGACTTTC
CDR3aa: CASSLSGASGANVLTF
v_gene: TRBV11-2
abundance: few
j_gene: TRBJ2-6
d_gene: NA

CDR3nt: TGTGCCAGTACCGATGGGCCTTTAAATCAGCCCCAGCATTTT
CDR3aa: CASTDGPLNQPQHF
v_gene: TRBV2
abundance: NA
j_gene: TRBJ1-5
d_gene: NA

CDR3nt: TGCGCCAGCAGCAAGATAGGGGAAGGGGCCAACGTCCTGACTTTC
CDR3aa: CASSKIGEGANVLTF
v_gene: TRBV5-1
abundance: NA
j_gene: TRBJ2-6
d_gene: NA

CDR3nt: TGTGCCAGCAGCCGAAACCCAATGGTAACAGGGGAAGAGACCCAGTACTTC
CDR3aa: CASSRNPMVTGEETQYF
v_gene: TRBV3-1
abundance: NA
j_gene: TRBJ2-5
d_gene: TRBD1

CDR3nt: TGCAGCGTTGAAGATTGGGGCGTACAGTTCTTC
CDR3aa: CSVEDWGVQFF
v_gene: TRBV29-1
abundance: NA
j_gene: TRBJ2-1
d_gene: NA

CDR3nt: TGCAGTGCTAGAGATCAAAACATTCAGTACTTC
CDR3aa: CSARDQNIQYF
v_gene: TRBV20-1
abundance: few
j_gene: TRBJ2-4
d_gene: NA

CDR3nt: TGTGCCAGCAGTGGGAACAGCTTGTTTCTCGGCTACGAGCAGTACTTC
CDR3aa: CASSGNSLFLGYEQYF
v_gene: TRBV6-1
abundance: NA
j_gene: TRBJ2-7
d_gene: NA

CDR3nt: TGTGCCAGCAGACCGGAGCCGGTTGCAGATACGCAGTATTTT
CDR3aa: CASRPEPVADTQYF
v_gene: TRBV7-2
abundance: once
j_gene: TRBJ2-3
d_gene: NA

CDR3nt: TGCAGCGTTGCCTCCCAACGGGGGGGCTACAATGAGCAGTACTTC
CDR3aa: CSVASQRGGYNEQYF
v_gene: TRBV29-1
abundance: NA
j_gene: TRBJ2-7
d_gene: TRBD2

CDR3nt: TGCAGCGCCGCCGGGACTAGCGCCTTTCAAGAGACCCAGTACTTC
CDR3aa: CSAAGTSAFQETQYF
v_gene: TRBV29-1
abundance: NA
j_gene: TRBJ2-5
d_gene: TRBD2

CDR3nt: TGTGCCAGCAGTGATTTTGAGTACAATGAGCAGTTCTTC
CDR3aa: CASSDFEYNEQFF
v_gene: TRBV6-1
abundance: few
j_gene: TRBJ2-1
d_gene: NA

CDR3nt: TGTGCCACCAGCAGTCATCCCGACATTGCGGGATACGAGCAGTACTTC
CDR3aa: CATSSHPDIAGYEQYF
v_gene: TRBV15
abundance: NA
j_gene: TRBJ2-7
d_gene: NA

CDR3nt: TGTGCCAGCAGCCAATTAATCGGGGAGAACACTGAAGCTTTCTTT
CDR3aa: CASSQLIGENTEAFF
v_gene: TRBV4-2
abundance: NA
j_gene: TRBJ1-1
d_gene: NA

CDR3nt: TGTGCCAGCAGTGAAGCGATTGGGGCTATGAACATTCAGTACTTC
CDR3aa: CASSEAIGAMNIQYF
v_gene: TRBV2
abundance: NA
j_gene: TRBJ2-4
d_gene: NA

CDR3nt: TGCGCCAGCAGCCAAGACAGGGGGGCACTACGCGAGCAGTACTTC
CDR3aa: CASSQDRGALREQYF
v_gene: TRBV4-1
abundance: NA
j_gene: TRBJ2-7
d_gene: NA

CDR3nt: TGTGCCAGCAGCAAACCGGTAGAACCTGGGGCCAACGTCCTGACTTTC
CDR3aa: CASSKPVEPGANVLTF
v_gene: TRBV21-1
abundance: NA
j_gene: TRBJ2-6
d_gene: NA

CDR3nt: TGTGCCAGCAGCTCCACCGGGATCCTGGGCTACACCTTC
CDR3aa: CASSSTGILGYTF
v_gene: TRBV7-2
abundance: NA
j_gene: TRBJ1-2
d_gene: NA

CDR3nt: TGTGCCAGCAGTTTACAGTACACAGATACGCAGTATTTT
CDR3aa: CASSLQYTDTQYF
v_gene: TRBV6-5
abundance: NA
j_gene: TRBJ2-3
d_gene: NA

CDR3nt: TGTGCCAGCAGTCTCGACGGAGGTACGCAGTATTTT
CDR3aa: CASSLDGGTQYF
v_gene: TRBV12-3/TRBV12-4
abundance: NA
j_gene: TRBJ2-3
d_gene: NA

CDR3nt: TGTGCCAGCAGCCAAGATCTATTGACGGGAAGGAGCTCCTACAATGAGCAGTTCTTC
CDR3aa: CASSQDLLTGRSSYNEQFF
v_gene: TRBV14
abundance: NA
j_gene: TRBJ2-1
d_gene: NA

CDR3nt: TGTGCCAGCTCCGAAGCGGGGGGCCCCACCGAGCAGTACTTC
CDR3aa: CASSEAGGPTEQYF
v_gene: TRBV27
abundance: NA
j_gene: TRBJ2-7
d_gene: TRBD2

CDR3nt: TGTGCCAGCAATCCTGGGGGTAGGCGGCAGTACTTC
CDR3aa: CASNPGGRRQYF
v_gene: TRBV12-3/TRBV12-4
abundance: NA
j_gene: TRBJ2-4
d_gene: NA